What follows describes a single TCR beta chain. Its target is not known. This sample was taken from a study of blood T cells in healthy people across ages. Every sample yielded at least 6.5 million isolated PBMCs. The extraction recovered at least 5.5 micrograms of total RNA per sample. With a J-beta primer mix and a sample-barcoded 5' primer, a second PCR ran about 7 to 12 cycles. Unique molecular identifiers of 12 random nucleotides labeled each cDNA. Each CDR3 protein gets one entry after TCRdb re-called the 5' RACE reads with MiXCR. The sample has some 1.4 million distinct CDR3 sequences, roughly 45% seen once. This CDR3 has 11 residues. CDR1 SNHLY and CDR2 FYNNEI come from the germline V gene. V lost 6 bases, J lost 6 bases, and 3 bases lay in between. General observations from the study: Any changes in expanded clonotypes were possibly confounded, as donor CMV status remained unknown.

This clonotype originated in a woman under 30 in good health. The sequencing input was blood. V is TRBV2 and J is TRBJ1-6, with unresolved D. This CDR3 reads CASRVNSPLHF. DNA of the CDR3: TGTGCCAGCAGGGTTAATTCACCCCTCCACTTT.